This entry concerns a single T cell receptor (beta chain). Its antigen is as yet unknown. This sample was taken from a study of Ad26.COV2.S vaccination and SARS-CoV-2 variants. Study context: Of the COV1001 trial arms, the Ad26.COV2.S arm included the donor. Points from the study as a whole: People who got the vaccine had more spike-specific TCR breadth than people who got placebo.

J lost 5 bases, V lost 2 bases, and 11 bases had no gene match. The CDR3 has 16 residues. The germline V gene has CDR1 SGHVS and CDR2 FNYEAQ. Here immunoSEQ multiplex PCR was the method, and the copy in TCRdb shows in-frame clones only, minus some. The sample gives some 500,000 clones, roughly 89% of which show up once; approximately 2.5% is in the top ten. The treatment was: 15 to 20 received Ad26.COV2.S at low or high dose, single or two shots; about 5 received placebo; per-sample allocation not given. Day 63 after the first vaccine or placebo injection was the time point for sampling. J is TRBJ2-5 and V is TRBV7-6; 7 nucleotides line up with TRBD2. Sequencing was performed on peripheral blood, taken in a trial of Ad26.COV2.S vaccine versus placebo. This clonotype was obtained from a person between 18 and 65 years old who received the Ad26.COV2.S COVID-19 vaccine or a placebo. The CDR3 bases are TGTGCCAGCAGCTTAAGTTGGGCGGGAGTGTATGAGACCCAGTACTTC. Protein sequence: CASSLSWAGVYETQYF.